Listed here is a single TCR beta chain. The sample originates from a study of T cells in localized non-small cell lung cancer. The CDR3 extends over 15 amino acids. Germline CDR1 is WNHNN and CDR2 is SYGVQD (reference sequence). V was trimmed by 6 bases and J by 5 bases, leaving 17 bases between them. Libraries were prepared by immunoSEQ multiplex PCR; TCRdb keeps only in-frame clonotypes and omits some of them. The sample holds 25,000 to 30,000 clones, roughly 80% seen once. The gene calls are TRBV10-1 and TRBJ2-4; D remains ambiguous. The material sequenced was peripheral blood mononuclear cells, taken before any cancer treatment. This receptor was obtained from a man aged 40 to 70 with stage III lung adenocarcinoma. In DNA, the CDR3 is TGCGCCAGCAGCCCCTACCCAGACGGCCAAAACATTCAGTACTTC. It specifies CASSPYPDGQNIQYF.